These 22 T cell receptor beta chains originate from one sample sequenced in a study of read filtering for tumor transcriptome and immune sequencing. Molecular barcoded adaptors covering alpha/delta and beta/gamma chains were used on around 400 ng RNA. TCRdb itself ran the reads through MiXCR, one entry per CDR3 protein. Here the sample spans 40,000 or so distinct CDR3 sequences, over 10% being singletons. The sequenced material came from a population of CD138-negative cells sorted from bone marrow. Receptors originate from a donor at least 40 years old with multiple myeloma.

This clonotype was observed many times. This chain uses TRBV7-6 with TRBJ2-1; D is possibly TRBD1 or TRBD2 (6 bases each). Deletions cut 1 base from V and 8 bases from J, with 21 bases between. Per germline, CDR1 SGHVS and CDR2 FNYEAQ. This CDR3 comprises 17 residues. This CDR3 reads CASSLVGSSAKGDEQFF. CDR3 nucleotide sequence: TGTGCCAGCAGCTTAGTCGGCTCTAGCGCAAAGGGGGATGAGCAGTTCTTC. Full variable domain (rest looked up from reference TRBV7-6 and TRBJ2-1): GAGVSQSPRYKVTKRGQDVALRCDPISGHVSLYWYRQALGQGPEFLTYFNYEAQQDKSGLPNDRFSAERPEGSISTLTIQRTEQRDSAMYRCASSLVGSSAKGDEQFFGPGTRLTVL.

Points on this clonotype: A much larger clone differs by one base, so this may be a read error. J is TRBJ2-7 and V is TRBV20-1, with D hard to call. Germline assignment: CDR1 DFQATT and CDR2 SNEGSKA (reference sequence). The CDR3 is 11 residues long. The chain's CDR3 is CSWTQGYERYF. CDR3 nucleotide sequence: TGCAGTTGGACCCAAGGATACGAGCGGTACTTC.

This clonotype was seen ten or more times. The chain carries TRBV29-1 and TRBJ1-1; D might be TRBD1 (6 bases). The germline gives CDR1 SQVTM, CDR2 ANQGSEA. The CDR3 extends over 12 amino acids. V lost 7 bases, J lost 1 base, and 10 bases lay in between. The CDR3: CSGAGANTEAFF. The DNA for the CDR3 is TGCAGCGGAGCGGGGGCGAACACTGAAGCTTTCTTT.

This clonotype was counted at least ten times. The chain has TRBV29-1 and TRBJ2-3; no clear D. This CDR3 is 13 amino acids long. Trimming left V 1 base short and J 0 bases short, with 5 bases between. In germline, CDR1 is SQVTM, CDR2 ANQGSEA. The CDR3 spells CSVEVGSTDTQYF. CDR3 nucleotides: TGCAGCGTTGAAGTGGGAAGCACAGATACGCAGTATTTT.

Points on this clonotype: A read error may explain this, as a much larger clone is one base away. The CDR3 loop reads CASREGSSIQYF. CDR3 DNA sequence: TGTGCCAGCCGAGAAGGGAGTAGCATTCAGTACTTC. The rearrangement links TRBV7-2 to TRBJ2-4; possible D gene TRBD2, 5 bases. The CDR3 has 12 amino acids. CDR1 SGHTA and CDR2 FQGNSA come from the germline V gene. Deletions cut 8 bases from V and 9 bases from J, with 14 bases between.

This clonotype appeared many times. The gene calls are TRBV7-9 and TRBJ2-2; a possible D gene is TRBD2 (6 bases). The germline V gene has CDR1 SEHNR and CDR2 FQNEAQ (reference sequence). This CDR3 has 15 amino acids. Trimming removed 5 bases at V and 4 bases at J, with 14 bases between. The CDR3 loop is CASSLSGGFTGELFF. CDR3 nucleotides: TGTGCCAGCAGCCTCTCTGGAGGGTTCACCGGGGAGCTGTTTTTT.

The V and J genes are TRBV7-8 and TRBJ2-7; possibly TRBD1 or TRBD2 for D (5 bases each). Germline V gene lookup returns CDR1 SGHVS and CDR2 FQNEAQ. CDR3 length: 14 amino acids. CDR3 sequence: CTCREGQGLYEQYF. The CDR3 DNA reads TGTACCTGCAGAGAGGGTCAGGGCCTTTACGAGCAGTACTTC.

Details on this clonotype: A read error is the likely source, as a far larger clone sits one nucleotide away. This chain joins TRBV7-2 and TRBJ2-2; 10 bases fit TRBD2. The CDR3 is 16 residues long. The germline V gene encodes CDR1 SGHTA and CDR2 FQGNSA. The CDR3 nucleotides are TGTGCCAGCAGTTCCCTAGCGGGGGCGAACGCCGGGGAGCTGTTTTTT. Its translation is CASSSLAGANAGELFF.

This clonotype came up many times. The DNA of the CDR3 is TGCGCCAGCAGTGAGTCGGGACAGACTCCCTACGAGCAGTACTTC. Translation gives CASSESGQTPYEQYF. The rearrangement joins TRBV10-1 to TRBJ2-7; 7 nucleotides align to TRBD1. This CDR3 is built from 15 residues. Germline loops: CDR1 WNHNN, CDR2 SYGVQD (reference sequence). V was clipped by 0 bases and J by 2 bases; unmatched bases: 4.

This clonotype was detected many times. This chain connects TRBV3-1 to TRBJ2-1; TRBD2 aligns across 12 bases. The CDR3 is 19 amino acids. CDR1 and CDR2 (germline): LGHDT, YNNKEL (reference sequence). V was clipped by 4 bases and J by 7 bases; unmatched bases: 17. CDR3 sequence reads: CASSRLAGVLLVDGNEQFF. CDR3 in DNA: TGTGCCAGCAGCCGACTAGCGGGAGTCCTGCTGGTCGACGGGAATGAGCAGTTCTTC.

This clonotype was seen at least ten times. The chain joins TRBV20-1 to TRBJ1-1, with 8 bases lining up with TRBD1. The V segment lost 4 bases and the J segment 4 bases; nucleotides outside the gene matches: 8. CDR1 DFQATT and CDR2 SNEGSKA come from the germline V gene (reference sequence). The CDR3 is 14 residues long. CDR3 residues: CSATLTGGGTEAFF. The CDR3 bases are TGCAGTGCTACTTTAACAGGGGGGGGCACTGAAGCTTTCTTT.

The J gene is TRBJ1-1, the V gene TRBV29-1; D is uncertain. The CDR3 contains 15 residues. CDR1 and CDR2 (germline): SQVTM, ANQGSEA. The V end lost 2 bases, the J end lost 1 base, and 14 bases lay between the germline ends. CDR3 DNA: TGCAGCGTTGAACGGGAAAGCTTACGGAACACTGAAGCTTTCTTT. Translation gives CSVERESLRNTEAFF.

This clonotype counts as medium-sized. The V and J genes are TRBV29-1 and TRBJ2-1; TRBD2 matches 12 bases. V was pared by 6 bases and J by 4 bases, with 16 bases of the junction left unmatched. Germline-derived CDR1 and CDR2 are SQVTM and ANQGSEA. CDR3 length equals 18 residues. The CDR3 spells CSVRGAGTSGRFYNEQFF. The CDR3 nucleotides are TGCAGCGTCCGGGGGGCAGGTACTAGCGGGAGGTTTTACAATGAGCAGTTCTTC.

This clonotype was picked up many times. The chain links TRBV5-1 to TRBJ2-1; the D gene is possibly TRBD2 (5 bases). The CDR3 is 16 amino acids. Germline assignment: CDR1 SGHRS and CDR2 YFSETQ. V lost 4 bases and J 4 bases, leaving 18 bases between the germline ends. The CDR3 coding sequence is TGCGCCAGCAGCCGAGGTGGTACGGGGTTTTACAATGAGCAGTTCTTC. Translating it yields CASSRGGTGFYNEQFF.

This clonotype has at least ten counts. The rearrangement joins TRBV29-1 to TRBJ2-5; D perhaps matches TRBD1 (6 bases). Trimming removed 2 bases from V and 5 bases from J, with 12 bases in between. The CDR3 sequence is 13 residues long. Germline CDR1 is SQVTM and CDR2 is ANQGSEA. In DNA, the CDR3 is TGCAGCGTTGAACACAGGGTTCGGGAGACCCAGTACTTC. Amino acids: CSVEHRVRETQYF.

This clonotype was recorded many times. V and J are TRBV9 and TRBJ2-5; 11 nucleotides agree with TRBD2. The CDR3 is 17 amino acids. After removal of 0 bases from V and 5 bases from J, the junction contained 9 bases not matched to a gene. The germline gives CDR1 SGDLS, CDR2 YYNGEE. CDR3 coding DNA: TGTGCCAGCAGCGTAGGCAAAACTAGCGGGAGTAGGGAGACCCAGTACTTC. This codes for CASSVGKTSGSRETQYF. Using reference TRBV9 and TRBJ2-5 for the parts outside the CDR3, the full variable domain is DSGVTQTPKHLITATGQRVTLRCSPRSGDLSVYWYQQSLDQGLQFLIQYYNGEERAKGNILERFSAQQFPDLHSELNLSSLELGDSALYFCASSVGKTSGSRETQYFGPGTRLLVL.

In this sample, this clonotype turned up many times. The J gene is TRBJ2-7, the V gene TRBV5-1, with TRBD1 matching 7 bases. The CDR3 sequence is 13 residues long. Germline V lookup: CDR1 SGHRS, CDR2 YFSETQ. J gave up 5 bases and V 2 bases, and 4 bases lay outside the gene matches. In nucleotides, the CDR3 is TGCGCCAGCAGCTTTGGGGGACAGAACGAGCAGTACTTC. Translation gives CASSFGGQNEQYF.

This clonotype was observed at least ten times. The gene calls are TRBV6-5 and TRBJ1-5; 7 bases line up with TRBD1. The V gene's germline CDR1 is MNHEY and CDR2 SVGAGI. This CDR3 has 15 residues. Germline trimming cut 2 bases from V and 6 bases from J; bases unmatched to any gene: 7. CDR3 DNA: TGTGCCAGCAGTTACGGAGGGGGCTTAGGTCAGCCCCAGCATTTT. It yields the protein CASSYGGGLGQPQHF.

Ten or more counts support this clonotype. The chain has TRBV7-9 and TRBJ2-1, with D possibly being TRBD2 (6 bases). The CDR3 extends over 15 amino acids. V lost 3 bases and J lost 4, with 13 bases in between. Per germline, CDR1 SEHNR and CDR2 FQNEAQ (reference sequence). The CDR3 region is CASSFGGSVYNEQFF. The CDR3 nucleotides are TGTGCCAGCAGCTTTGGAGGGAGCGTGTACAATGAGCAGTTCTTC.

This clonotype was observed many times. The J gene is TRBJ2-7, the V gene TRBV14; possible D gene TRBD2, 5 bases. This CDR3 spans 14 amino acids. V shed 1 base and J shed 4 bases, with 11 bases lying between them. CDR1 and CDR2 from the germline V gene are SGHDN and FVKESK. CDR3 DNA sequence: TGTGCCAGCAGCCAAGCCCACGGACTGTACGAGCAGTACTTC. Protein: CASSQAHGLYEQYF.

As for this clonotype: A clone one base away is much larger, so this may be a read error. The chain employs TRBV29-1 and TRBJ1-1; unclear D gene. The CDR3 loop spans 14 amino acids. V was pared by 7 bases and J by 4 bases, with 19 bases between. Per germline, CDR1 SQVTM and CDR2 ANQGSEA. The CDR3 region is CSGVKDGMSTEAFF. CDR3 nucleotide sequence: TGCAGCGGGGTGAAAGACGGGATGAGCACTGAAGCTTTCTTT. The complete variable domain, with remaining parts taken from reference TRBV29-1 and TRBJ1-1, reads SAVISQKPSRDICQRGTSLTIQCQVDSQVTMMFWYRQQPGQSLTLIATANQGSEATYESGFVIDKFPISRPNLTFSTLTVSNMSPEDSSIYLCSGVKDGMSTEAFFGQGTRLTVV.

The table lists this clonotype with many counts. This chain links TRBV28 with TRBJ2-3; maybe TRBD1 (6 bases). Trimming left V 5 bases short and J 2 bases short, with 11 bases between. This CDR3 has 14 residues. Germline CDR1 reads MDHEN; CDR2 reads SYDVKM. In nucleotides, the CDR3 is TGTGCCAGCAGTCAGGGGACGGTCACAGATACGCAGTATTTT. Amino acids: CASSQGTVTDTQYF.